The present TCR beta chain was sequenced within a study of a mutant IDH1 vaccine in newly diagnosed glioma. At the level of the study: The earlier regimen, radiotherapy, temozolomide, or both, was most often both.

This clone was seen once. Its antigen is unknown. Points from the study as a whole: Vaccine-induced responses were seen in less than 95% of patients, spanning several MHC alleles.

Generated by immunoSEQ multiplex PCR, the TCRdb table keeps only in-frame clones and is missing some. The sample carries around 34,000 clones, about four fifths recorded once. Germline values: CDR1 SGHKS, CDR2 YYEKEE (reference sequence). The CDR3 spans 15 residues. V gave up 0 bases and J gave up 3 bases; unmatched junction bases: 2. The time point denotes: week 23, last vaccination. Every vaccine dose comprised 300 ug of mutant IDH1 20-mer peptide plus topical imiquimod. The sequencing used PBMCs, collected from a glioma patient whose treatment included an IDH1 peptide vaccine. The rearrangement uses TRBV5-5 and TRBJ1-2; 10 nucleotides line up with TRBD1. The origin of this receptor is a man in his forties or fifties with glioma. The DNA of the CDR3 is TGTGCCAGCAGCTTGGTTGGGACAGGGGACTATGGCTACACCTTC. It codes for CASSLVGTGDYGYTF.